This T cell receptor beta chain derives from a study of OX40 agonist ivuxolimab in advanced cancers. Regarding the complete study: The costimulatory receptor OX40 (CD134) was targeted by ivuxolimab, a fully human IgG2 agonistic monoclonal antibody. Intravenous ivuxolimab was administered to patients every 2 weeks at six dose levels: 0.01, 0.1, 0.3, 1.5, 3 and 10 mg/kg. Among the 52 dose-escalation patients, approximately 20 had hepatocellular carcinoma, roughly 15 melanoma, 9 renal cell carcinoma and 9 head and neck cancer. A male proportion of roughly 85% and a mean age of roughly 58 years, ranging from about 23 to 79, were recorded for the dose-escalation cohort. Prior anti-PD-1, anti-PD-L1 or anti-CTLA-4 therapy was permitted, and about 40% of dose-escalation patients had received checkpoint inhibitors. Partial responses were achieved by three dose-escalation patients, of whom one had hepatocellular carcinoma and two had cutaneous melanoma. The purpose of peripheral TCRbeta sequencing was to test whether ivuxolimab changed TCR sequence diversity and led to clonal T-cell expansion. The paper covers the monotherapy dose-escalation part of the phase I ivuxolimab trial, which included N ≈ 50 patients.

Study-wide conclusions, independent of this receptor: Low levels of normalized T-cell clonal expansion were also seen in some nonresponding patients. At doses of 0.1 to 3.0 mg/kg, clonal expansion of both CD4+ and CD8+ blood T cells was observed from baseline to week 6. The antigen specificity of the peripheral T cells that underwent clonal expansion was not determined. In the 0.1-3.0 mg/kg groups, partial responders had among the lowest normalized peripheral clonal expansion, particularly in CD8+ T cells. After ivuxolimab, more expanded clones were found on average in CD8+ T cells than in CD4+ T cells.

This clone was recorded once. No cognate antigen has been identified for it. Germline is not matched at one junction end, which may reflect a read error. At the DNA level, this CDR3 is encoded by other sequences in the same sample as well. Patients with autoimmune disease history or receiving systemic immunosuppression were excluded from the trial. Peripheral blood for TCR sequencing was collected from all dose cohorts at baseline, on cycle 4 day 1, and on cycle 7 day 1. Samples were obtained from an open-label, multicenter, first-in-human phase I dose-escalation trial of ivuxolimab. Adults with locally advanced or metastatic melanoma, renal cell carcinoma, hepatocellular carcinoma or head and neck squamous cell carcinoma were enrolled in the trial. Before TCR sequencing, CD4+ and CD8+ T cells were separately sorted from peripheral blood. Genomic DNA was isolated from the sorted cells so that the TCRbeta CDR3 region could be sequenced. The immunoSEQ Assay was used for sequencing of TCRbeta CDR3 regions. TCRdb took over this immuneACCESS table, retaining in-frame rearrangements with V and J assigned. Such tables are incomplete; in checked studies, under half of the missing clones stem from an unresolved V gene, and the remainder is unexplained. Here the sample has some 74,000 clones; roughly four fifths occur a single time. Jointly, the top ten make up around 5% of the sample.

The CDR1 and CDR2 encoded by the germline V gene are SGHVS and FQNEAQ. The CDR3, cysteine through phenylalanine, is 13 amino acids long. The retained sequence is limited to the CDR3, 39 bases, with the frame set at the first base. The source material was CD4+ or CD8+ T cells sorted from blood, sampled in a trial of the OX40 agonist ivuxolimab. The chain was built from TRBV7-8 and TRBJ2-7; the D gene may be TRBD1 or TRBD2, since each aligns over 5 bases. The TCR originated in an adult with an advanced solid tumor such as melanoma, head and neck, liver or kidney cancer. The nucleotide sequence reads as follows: TGTGCCAGCAGCCTAGCTCAGGGACACGAGCAGTACTTC. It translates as CASSLAQGHEQYF.